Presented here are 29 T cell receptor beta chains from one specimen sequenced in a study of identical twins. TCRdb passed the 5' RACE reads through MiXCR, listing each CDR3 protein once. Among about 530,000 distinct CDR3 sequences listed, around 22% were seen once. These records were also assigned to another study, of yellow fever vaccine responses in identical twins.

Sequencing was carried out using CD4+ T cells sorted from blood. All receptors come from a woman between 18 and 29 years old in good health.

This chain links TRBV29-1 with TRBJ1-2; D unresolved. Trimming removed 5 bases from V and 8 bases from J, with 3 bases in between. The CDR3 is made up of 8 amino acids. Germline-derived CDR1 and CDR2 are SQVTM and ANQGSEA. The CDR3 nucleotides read TGCAGCGTTCCCGGCTACACCTTC. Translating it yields CSVPGYTF.

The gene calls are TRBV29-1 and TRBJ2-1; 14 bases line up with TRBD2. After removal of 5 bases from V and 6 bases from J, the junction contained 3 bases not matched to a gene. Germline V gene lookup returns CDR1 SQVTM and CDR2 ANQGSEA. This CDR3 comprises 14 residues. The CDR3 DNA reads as TGCAGCGTTAGGACTAGCGGGGGGCTCAATGAGCAGTTCTTC. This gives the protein CSVRTSGGLNEQFF.

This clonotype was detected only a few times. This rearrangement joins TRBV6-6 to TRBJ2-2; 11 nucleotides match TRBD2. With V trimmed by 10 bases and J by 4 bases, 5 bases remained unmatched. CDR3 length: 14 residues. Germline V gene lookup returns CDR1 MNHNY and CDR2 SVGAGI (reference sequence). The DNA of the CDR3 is TGTGCCACCATAGCGGGAGGGCCCACCGGGGAGCTGTTTTTT. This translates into CATIAGGPTGELFF.

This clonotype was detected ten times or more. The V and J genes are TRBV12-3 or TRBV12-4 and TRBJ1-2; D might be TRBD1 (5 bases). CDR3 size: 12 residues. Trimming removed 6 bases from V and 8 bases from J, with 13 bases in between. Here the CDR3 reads CASSLSQGGYTF. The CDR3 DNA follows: TGTGCCAGCAGCCTCTCCCAGGGAGGCTACACCTTC.

CDR3 in DNA: TGTGCCAGCAGTGAGTCGGGACAGAACACCGGGGAGCTGTTTTTT. Translation: CASSESGQNTGELFF. This rearrangement joins TRBV2 to TRBJ2-2; tentative D call: TRBD1 (6 bases). Germline V gene lookup returns CDR1 SNHLY and CDR2 FYNNEI. CDR3 length: 15 amino acids. V was pared by 3 bases and J by 1 base, with 9 bases between.

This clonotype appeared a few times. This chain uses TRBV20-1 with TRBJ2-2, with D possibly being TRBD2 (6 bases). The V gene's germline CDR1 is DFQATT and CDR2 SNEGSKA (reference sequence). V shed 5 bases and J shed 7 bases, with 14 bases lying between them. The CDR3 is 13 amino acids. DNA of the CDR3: TGCAGTGCTCGCCGTAAGGGAGGCGGGGAGCTGTTTTTT. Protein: CSARRKGGGELFF.

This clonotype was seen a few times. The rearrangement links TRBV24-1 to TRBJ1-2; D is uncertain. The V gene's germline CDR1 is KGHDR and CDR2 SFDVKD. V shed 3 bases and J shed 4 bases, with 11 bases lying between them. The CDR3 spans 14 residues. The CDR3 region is CATSDQRTLYGYTF. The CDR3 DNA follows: TGTGCCACCAGTGATCAACGAACCCTCTATGGCTACACCTTC.

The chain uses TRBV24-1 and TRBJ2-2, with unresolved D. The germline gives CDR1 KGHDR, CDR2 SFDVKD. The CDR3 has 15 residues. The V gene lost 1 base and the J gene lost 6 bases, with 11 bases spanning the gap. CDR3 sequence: CATSDLGHPSGELFF. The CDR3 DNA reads TGTGCCACCAGTGATTTAGGCCACCCCTCCGGGGAGCTGTTTTTT.

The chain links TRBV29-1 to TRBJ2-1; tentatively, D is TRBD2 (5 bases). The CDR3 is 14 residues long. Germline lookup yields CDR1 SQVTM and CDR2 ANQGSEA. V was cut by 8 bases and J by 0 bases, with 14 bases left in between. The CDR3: CSIRSGNSYNEQFF. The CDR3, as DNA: TGCAGCATTAGAAGCGGAAACTCCTACAATGAGCAGTTCTTC.

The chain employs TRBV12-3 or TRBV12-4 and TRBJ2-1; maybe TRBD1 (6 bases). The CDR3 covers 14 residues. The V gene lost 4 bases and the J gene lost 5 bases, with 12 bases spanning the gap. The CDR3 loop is CASSSWDKNNEQFF. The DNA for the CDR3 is TGTGCCAGCAGTTCCTGGGACAAAAACAATGAGCAGTTCTTC.

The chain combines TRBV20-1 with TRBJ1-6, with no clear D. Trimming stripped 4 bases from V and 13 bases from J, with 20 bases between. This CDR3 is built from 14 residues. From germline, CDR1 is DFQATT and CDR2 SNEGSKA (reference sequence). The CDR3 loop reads CSAMPRVTEIPLHF. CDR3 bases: TGCAGTGCTATGCCCCGGGTCACCGAAATCCCCCTCCACTTT.

Here the CDR3 reads CASEPLLGASGGGKTQYF. The CDR3 DNA follows: TGTGCCAGCGAACCCCTTCTCGGAGCTAGCGGGGGGGGGAAGACCCAGTACTTC. The rearrangement uses TRBV3-1 and TRBJ2-5, with 12 bases lining up with TRBD2. Germline CDR1 reads LGHDT; CDR2 reads YNNKEL (reference sequence). The CDR3 extends over 18 amino acids. The junction had 19 bases not matched to a gene; V was cut back by 8 bases and J by 6 bases.

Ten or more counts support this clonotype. The DNA for the CDR3 is TGTGCCAGCAGTTTTCGCCCCGGGGAGCTGTTTTTT. This codes for CASSFRPGELFF. V gene TRBV12-3 or TRBV12-4 combines with J gene TRBJ2-2; no firm D call. CDR3 length: 12 amino acids. V was trimmed by 3 bases and J by 6 bases, leaving 5 bases between them.

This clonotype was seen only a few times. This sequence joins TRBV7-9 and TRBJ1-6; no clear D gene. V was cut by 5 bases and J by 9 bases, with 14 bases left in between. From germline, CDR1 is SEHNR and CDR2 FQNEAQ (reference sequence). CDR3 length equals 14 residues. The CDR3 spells CASSVDAEGSPLHF. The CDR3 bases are TGTGCCAGCAGCGTAGATGCGGAGGGTTCACCCCTCCACTTT.

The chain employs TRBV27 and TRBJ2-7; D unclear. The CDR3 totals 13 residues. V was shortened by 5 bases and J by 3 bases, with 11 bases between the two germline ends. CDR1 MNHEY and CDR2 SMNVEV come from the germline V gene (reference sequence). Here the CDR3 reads CASSRFQRYEQYF. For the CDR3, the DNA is TGTGCCAGCAGTAGGTTTCAACGCTACGAGCAGTACTTC.

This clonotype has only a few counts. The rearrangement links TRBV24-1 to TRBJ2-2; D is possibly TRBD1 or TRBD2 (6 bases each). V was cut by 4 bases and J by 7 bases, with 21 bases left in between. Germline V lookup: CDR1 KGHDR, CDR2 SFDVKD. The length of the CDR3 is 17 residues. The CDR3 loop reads CATSDLRSKGGSGELFF. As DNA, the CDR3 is TGTGCCACCAGTGACCTAAGAAGTAAGGGGGGCAGCGGGGAGCTGTTTTTT.

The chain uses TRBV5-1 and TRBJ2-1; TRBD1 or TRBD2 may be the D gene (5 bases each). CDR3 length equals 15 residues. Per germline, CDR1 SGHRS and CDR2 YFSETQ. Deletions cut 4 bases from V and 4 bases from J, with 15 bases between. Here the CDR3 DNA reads TGCGCCAGCAGCGGGGGTCTAGGTCTATACAATGAGCAGTTCTTC. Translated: CASSGGLGLYNEQFF.

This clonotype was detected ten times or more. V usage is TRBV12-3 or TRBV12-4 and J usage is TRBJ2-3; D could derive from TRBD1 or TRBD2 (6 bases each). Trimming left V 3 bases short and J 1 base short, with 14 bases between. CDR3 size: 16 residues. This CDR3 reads CASSFRLEGGTDTQYF. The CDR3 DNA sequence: TGTGCCAGCAGTTTCCGACTAGAGGGGGGCACAGATACGCAGTATTTT.

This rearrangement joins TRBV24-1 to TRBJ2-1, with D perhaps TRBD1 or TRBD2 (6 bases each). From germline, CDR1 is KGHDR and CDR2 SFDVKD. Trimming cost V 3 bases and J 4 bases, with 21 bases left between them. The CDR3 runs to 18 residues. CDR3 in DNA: TGTGCCACCAGTGATCCCGCCGGGACGAAGGGGGGTTACAATGAGCAGTTCTTC. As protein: CATSDPAGTKGGYNEQFF.

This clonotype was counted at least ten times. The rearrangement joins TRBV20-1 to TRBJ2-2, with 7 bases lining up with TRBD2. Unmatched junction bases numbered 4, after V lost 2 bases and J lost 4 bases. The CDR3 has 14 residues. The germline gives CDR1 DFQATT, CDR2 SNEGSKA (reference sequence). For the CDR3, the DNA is TGCAGTGCTAGATGGGGGGGAACCACCGGGGAGCTGTTTTTT. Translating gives CSARWGGTTGELFF.

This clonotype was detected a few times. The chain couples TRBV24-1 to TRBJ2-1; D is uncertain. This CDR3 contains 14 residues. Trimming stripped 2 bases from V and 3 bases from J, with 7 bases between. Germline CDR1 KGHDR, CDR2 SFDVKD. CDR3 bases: TGTGCCACCAGTGATTCGGCGGTCTACAATGAGCAGTTCTTC. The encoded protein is CATSDSAVYNEQFF.

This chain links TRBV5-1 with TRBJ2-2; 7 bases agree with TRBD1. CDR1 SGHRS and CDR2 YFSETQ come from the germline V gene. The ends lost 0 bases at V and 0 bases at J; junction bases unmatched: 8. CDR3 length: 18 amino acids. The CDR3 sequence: CASSLVGTALSNTGELFF. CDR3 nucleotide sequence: TGCGCCAGCAGCTTGGTAGGGACAGCCCTTTCGAACACCGGGGAGCTGTTTTTT.

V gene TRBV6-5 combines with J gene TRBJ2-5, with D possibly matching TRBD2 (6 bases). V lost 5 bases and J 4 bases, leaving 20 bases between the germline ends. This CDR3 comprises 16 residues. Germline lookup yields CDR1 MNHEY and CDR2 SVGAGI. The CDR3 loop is CASSNPGGVSRETQYF. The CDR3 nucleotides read TGTGCCAGCAGTAACCCCGGGGGAGTGAGCCGAGAGACCCAGTACTTC.

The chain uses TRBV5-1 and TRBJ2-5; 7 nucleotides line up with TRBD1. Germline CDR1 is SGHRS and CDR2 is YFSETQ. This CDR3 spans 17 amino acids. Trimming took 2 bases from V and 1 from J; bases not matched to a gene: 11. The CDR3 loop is CASSLPKGGYTQETQYF. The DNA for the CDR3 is TGCGCCAGCAGCTTACCAAAAGGGGGCTATACCCAAGAGACCCAGTACTTC.

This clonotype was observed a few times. In DNA, the CDR3 is TGCAGCGTTGATAGGGGGGGGAACACCGGGGAGCTGTTTTTT. Protein sequence: CSVDRGGNTGELFF. The rearrangement links TRBV29-1 to TRBJ2-2; D might be TRBD2 (7 bases). CDR3 size: 14 residues. CDR1 SQVTM and CDR2 ANQGSEA come from the germline V gene. V was trimmed by 3 bases and J by 1 base, leaving 9 bases between them.

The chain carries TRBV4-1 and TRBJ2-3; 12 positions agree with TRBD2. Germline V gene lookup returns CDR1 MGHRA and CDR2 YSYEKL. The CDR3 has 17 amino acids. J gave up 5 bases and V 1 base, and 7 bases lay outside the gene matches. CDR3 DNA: TGCGCCAGCAGCCAAGTCCTAGCGGGAGGGCCTGGAGATACGCAGTATTTT. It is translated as CASSQVLAGGPGDTQYF.

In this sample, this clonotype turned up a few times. Here the CDR3 reads CSSSPGGVNGYTF. The CDR3 DNA is TGCAGTTCTTCACCAGGGGGGGTCAATGGCTACACCTTC. The chain couples TRBV20-1 to TRBJ1-2; 7 positions agree with TRBD1. Germline assignment: CDR1 DFQATT and CDR2 SNEGSKA (reference sequence). V was pared by 8 bases and J by 6 bases, with 12 bases of the junction left unmatched. This CDR3 contains 13 residues.

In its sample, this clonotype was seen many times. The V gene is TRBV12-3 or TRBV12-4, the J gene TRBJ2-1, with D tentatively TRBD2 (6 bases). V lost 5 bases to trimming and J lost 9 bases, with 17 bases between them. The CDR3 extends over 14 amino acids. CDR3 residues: CASSPQGTGGEQFF. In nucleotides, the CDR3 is TGTGCCAGCAGTCCCCAGGGCACCGGGGGTGAGCAGTTCTTC.

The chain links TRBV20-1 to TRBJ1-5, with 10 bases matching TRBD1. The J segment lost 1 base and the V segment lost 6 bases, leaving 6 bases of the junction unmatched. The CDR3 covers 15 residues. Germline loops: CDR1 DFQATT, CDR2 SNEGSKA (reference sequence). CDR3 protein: CSAKTGGASNQPQHF. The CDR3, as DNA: TGCAGTGCCAAGACAGGGGGCGCGAGCAATCAGCCCCAGCATTTT.